A single sample gave rise to the 5 T cell receptor beta chains below, sequenced in a study of siplizumab effects on memory and regulatory T cells. The table came from immunoSEQ multiplex PCR; TCRdb's copy has only in-frame clones and leaves some out. The sample carries 85,000 to 120,000 clones, 80% to 95% recorded once. Input material: CD4+ T cells sorted from blood. The receptor source for this set is a human donor in good health.

The chain employs TRBV5-6 and TRBJ2-1; tentatively, D is TRBD1 (5 bases). The V gene's germline CDR1 is SGHDT and CDR2 YYEEEE. This CDR3 region has 16 residues. V was shortened by 0 bases and J by 2 bases, with 12 bases between the two germline ends. CDR3 DNA: TGTGCCAGCAGCTTGGCACTGACAGCTACCTACAATGAGCAGTTCTTC. Translated, it gives CASSLALTATYNEQFF.

This chain links TRBV5-4 with TRBJ2-3; the D is unclear. The CDR3 totals 13 residues. The germline V and J ends were trimmed by 1 base and 3 bases, with 6 bases remaining between them. Germline-derived CDR1 and CDR2 are SGHNT and YYREEE (reference sequence). The CDR3 sequence is CASSLWQTDTQYF. In DNA, the CDR3 is TGTGCCAGCAGCTTGTGGCAGACAGATACGCAGTATTTT. Complete variable domain (other parts from reference TRBV5-4 and TRBJ2-3): ETGVTQSPTHLIKTRGQQVTLRCSSQSGHNTVSWYQQALGQGPQFIFQYYREEENGRGNFPPRFSGLQFPNYSSELNVNALELDDSALYLCASSLWQTDTQYFGPGTRLTVL.

The chain is built from TRBV5-1 and TRBJ1-1, with D tentatively TRBD1 (5 bases). CDR1 is SGHRS and CDR2 is YFSETQ in the germline V gene. V gave up 4 bases and J gave up 0 bases, with 10 bases separating them. The CDR3 sequence is 14 residues long. The CDR3 region is CASSPGHLNTEAFF. The CDR3 coding sequence is TGCGCCAGCAGCCCAGGACACCTGAACACTGAAGCTTTCTTT.

This chain links TRBV7-2 with TRBJ1-6; the D is unclear. Germline assignment: CDR1 SGHTA and CDR2 FQGNSA. The germline V and J ends were trimmed by 1 base and 3 bases, with 4 bases remaining between them. The CDR3 loop spans 14 amino acids. The CDR3 loop is CASSLDSYNSPLHF. The CDR3 nucleotides are TGTGCCAGCAGCTTAGACAGCTATAATTCACCCCTCCACTTT. Combining the CDR3 with reference TRBV7-2 and TRBJ1-6 gives the whole variable domain GAGVSQSPSNKVTEKGKDVELRCDPISGHTALYWYRQSLGQGLEFLIYFQGNSAPDKSGLPSDRFSAERTGGSVSTLTIQRTQQEDSAVYLCASSLDSYNSPLHFGNGTRLTVT.

This chain links TRBV27 with TRBJ2-7, with 8 bases aligning to TRBD2. CDR1 and CDR2 from the germline V gene are MNHEY and SMNVEV (reference sequence). Germline trimming cut 10 bases from V and 4 bases from J; bases unmatched to any gene: 9. This CDR3 is built from 13 residues. The CDR3 here is CATRPGLGYEQYF. Here the CDR3 DNA reads TGTGCCACCAGGCCGGGACTAGGTTACGAGCAGTACTTC.